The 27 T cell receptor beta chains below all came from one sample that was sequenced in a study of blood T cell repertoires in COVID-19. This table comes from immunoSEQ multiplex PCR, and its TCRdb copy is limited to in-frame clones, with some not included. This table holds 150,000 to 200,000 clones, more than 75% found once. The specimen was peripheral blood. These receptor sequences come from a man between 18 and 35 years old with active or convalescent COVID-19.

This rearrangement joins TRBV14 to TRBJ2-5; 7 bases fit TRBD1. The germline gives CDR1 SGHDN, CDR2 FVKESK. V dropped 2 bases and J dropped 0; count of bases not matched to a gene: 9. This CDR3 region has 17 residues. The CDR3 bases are TGTGCCAGCAGCCAATCTAAGACACAGGGGTACCAAGAGACCCAGTACTTC. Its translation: CASSQSKTQGYQETQYF.

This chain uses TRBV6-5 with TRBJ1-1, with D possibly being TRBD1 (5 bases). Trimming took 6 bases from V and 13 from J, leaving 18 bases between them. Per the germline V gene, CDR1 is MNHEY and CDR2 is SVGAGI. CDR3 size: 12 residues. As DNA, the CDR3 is TGTGCCAGCAGCGCCGAGGACCAGCAGGGTTTCTTT. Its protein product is CASSAEDQQGFF.

The CDR3 bases are TGTGCCAGCCGAGAACAGGGTGCAACTAATGAAAAACTGTTTTTT. Its protein product is CASREQGATNEKLFF. This chain links TRBV6-5 with TRBJ1-4; D might be TRBD1 (6 bases). CDR1 is MNHEY, CDR2 SVGAGI, per germline. V lost 8 bases, J lost 0 bases, and 13 bases lay in between. The CDR3 length is 15 residues.

CDR3 DNA: TGTGCCAGCAGGATGTGGGGGGATTACAATGAGCAGTTCTTC. Its translation is CASRMWGDYNEQFF. V gene TRBV11-2 combines with J gene TRBJ2-1, with D tentatively TRBD2 (6 bases). Germline CDR1 and CDR2: SGHAT and FQNNGV. Trimming removed 6 bases from V and 4 bases from J, with 13 bases in between. This CDR3 has 14 amino acids.

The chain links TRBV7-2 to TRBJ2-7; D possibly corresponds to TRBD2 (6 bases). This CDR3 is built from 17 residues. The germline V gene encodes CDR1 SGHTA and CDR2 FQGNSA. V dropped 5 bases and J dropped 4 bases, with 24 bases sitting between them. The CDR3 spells CASSVAGRAESKYEQYF. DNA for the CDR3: TGTGCCAGCAGCGTGGCGGGGCGGGCCGAATCAAAATACGAGCAGTACTTC.

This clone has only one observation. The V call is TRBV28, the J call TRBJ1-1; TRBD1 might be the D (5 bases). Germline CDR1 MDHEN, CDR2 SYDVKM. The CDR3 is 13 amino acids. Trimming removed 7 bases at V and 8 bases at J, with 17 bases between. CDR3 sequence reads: CASTPGAWLEAFF. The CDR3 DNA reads TGTGCCAGCACCCCTGGGGCCTGGCTCGAAGCTTTCTTT.

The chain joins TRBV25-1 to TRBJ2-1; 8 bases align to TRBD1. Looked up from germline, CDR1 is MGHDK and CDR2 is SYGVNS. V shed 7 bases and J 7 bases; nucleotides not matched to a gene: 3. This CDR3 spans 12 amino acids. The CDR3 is CASIDRGNEQFF. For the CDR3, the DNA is TGTGCCAGCATCGACAGGGGTAATGAGCAGTTCTTC.

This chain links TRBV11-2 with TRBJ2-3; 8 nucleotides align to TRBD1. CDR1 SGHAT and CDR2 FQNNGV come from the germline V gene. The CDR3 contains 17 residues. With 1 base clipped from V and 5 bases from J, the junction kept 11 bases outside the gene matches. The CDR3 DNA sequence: TGTGCCAGCAGCTTAGGCACAGGGGGATTAGTAGAAGATACGCAGTATTTT. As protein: CASSLGTGGLVEDTQYF.

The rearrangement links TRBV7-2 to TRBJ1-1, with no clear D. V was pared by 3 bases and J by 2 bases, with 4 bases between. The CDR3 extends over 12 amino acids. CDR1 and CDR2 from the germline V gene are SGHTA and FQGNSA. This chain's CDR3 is CASSFKNTEAFF. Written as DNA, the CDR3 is TGTGCCAGCAGCTTTAAAAACACTGAAGCTTTCTTT.

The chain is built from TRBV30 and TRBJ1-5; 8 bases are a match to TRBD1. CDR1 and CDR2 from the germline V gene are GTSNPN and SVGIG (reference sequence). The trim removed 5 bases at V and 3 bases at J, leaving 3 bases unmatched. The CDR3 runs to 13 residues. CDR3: CAWDRGINQPQHF. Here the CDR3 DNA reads TGTGCCTGGGACAGGGGAATCAATCAGCCCCAGCATTTT.

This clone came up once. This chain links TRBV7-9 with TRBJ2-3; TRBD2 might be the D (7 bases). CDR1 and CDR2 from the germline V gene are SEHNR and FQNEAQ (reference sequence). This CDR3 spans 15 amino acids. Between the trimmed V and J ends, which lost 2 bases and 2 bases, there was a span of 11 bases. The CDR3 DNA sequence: TGTGCCAGCAGCTTACAGGGGAGGGACACAGATACGCAGTATTTT. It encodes CASSLQGRDTDTQYF.

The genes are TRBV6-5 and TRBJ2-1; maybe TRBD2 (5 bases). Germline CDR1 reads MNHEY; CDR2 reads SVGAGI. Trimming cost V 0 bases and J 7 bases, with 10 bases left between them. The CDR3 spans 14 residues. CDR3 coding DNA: TGTGCCAGCAGTTACTCGACGGGGTATAATGAGCAGTTCTTC. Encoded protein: CASSYSTGYNEQFF.

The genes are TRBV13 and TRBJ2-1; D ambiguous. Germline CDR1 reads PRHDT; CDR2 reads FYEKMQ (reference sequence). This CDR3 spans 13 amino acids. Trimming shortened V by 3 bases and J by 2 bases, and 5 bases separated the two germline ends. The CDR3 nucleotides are TGTGCCAGCAGCTTTGACACCTACAATGAGCAGTTCTTC. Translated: CASSFDTYNEQFF.

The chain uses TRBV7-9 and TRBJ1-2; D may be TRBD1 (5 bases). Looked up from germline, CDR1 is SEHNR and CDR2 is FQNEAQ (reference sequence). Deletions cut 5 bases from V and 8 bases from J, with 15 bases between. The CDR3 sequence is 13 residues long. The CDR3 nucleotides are TGTGCCAGCAGCCTTAAGGGGCAGGAGGGCTACACCTTC. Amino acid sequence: CASSLKGQEGYTF.

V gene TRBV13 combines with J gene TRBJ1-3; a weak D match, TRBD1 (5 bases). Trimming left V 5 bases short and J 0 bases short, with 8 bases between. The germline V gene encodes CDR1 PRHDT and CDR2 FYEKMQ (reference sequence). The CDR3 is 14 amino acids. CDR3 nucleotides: TGTGCCAGCAGCCCCCAGGGCTCTGGAAACACCATATATTTT. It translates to CASSPQGSGNTIYF.

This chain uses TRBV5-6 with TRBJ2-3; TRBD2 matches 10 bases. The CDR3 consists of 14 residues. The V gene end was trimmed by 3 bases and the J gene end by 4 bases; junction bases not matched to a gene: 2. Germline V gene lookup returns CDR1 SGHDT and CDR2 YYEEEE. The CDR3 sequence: CASSWTSGADTQYF. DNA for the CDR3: TGTGCCAGCAGCTGGACTAGCGGTGCAGATACGCAGTATTTT.

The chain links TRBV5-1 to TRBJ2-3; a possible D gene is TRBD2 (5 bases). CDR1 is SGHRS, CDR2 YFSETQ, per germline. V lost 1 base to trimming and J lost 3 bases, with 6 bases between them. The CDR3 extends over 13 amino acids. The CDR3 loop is CASSLPGTDTQYF. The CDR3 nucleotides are TGCGCCAGCAGCTTGCCGGGAACAGATACGCAGTATTTT.

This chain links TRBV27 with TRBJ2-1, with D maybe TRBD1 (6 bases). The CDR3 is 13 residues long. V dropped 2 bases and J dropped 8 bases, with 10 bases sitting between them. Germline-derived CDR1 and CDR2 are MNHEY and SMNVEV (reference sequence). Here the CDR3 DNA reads TGTGCCAGCAGTTTAGTGGGGGCTGATGAGCAGTTCTTC. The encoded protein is CASSLVGADEQFF.

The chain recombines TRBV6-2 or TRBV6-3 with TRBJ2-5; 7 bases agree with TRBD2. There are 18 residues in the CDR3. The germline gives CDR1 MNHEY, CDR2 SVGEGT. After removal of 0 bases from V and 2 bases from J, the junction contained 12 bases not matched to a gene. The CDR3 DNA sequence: TGTGCCAGCAGTTACTCCCTTCATTACGCGGGAGAGCAAGAGACCCAGTACTTC. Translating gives CASSYSLHYAGEQETQYF.

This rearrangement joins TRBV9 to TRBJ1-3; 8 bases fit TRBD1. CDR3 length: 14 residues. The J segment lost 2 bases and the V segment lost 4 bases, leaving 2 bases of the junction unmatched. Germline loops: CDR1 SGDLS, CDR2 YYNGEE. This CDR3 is CASSQGATGNTIYF. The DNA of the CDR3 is TGTGCCAGCAGCCAGGGGGCTACTGGAAACACCATATATTTT.

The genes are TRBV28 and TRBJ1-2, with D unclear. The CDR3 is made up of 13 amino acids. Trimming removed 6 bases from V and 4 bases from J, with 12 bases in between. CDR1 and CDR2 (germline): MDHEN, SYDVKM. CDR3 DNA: TGTGCCAGCAGCCGTGGCGGGTTCTATGGCTACACCTTC. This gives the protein CASSRGGFYGYTF.

The CDR3 DNA sequence: TGTGCCAGCAGCTTAGTCGAGTCCTATGGCTACACCTTC. Protein product: CASSLVESYGYTF. The chain links TRBV7-9 to TRBJ1-2; D remains ambiguous. The CDR3 loop spans 13 amino acids. Trimming shortened V by 1 base and J by 4 bases, and 7 bases separated the two germline ends. Germline CDR1 SEHNR, CDR2 FQNEAQ (reference sequence).

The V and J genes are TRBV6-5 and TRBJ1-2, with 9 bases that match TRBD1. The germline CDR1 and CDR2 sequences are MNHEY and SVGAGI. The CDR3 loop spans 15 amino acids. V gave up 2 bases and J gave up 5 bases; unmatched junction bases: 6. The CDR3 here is CASSYRGQGGYGYTF. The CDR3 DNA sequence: TGTGCCAGCAGTTACCGGGGACAGGGAGGATATGGCTACACCTTC.

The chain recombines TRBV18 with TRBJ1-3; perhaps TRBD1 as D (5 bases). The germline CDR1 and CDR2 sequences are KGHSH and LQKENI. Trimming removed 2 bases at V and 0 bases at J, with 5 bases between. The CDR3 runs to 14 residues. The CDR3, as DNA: TGTGCCAGCTCACCAACAGGCTCTGGAAACACCATATATTTT. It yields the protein CASSPTGSGNTIYF.

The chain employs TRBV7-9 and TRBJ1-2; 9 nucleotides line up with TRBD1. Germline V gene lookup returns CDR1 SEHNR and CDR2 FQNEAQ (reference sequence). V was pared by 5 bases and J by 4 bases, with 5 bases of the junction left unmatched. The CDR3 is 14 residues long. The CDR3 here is CASSTGTGSYGYTF. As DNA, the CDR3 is TGTGCCAGCAGCACCGGGACAGGGAGCTATGGCTACACCTTC. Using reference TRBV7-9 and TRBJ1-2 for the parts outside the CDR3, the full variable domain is DTGVSQNPRHKITKRGQNVTFRCDPISEHNRLYWYRQTLGQGPEFLTYFQNEAQLEKSRLLSDRFSAERPKGSFSTLEIQRTEQGDSAMYLCASSTGTGSYGYTFGSGTRLTVV.

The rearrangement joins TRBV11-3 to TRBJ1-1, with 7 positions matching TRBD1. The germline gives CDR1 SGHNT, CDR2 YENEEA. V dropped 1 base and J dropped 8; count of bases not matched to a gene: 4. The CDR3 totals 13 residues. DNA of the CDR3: TGTGCCAGCAGCTTAGGGGACAGCCGCGAAGCTTTCTTT. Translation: CASSLGDSREAFF.

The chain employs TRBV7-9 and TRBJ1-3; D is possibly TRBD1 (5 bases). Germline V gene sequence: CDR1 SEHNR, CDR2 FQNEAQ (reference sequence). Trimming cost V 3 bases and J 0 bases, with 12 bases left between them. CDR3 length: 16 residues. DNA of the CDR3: TGTGCCAGCAGCTTGGAAGGGGCTACCTCTGGAAACACCATATATTTT. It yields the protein CASSLEGATSGNTIYF.